These T cell receptor beta chains were read from a single sample in a study of T cells in localized non-small cell lung cancer. Libraries were prepared by immunoSEQ multiplex PCR; TCRdb keeps only in-frame clonotypes and omits some of them. Here the sample spans 25,000 to 35,000 clones, nearly 90% being singletons. The starting material was peripheral blood, obtained before any cancer treatment. The receptors shown here come from a woman aged 35-75 years with stage I lung adenocarcinoma. CDR3s include the opening cysteine and the closing phenylalanine or tryptophan. The D gene is left open where the match is weak. The size entry is marked missing in some rows and otherwise reads once, few, many or a size class.

- | TRBJ2-1 | - | TRBV4-1 | CASSQDGLYNEQFF | TGCGCCAGCAGCCAAGATGGCCTTTACAATGAGCAGTTCTTC
- | TRBJ1-2 | - | TRBV5-1 | CASSPRSRGNFNYGYTF | TGCGCCAGCAGCCCCCGATCCCGGGGAAACTTTAACTATGGCTACACCTTC
- | TRBJ2-1 | - | TRBV28 | CASSPGWGLSSYNEQFF | TGTGCCAGCAGTCCTGGGTGGGGTCTGAGCTCCTACAATGAGCAGTTCTTC
- | TRBJ2-1 | - | TRBV10-3 | CAISEQSSYNEQFF | TGTGCCATCAGTGAGCAAAGCTCCTACAATGAGCAGTTCTTC
TRBD2 | TRBJ2-7 | - | TRBV5-1 | CASSLGGLAGLSSYEQYF | TGCGCCAGCAGCTTGGGGGGACTAGCGGGTCTGAGCTCCTACGAGCAGTACTTC
- | TRBJ2-4 | - | TRBV2 | CASSDGSVRPKNIQYF | TGTGCCAGCAGTGATGGCAGTGTACGCCCCAAAAACATTCAGTACTTC
- | TRBJ1-4 | - | TRBV6-6 | CASSYSGPPQPEKLFF | TGTGCCAGCAGTTACTCTGGGCCCCCTCAGCCTGAAAAACTGTTTTTT
- | TRBJ1-5 | - | TRBV27 | CASSYEGRGNQPQHF | TGTGCCAGCAGTTACGAGGGGCGGGGCAATCAGCCCCAGCATTTT
TRBD1 | TRBJ1-1 | - | TRBV10-2 | CASSDPMGQGREAFF | TGCGCCAGCAGTGACCCGATGGGACAGGGGCGTGAAGCTTTCTTT
- | TRBJ1-2 | - | TRBV7-8 | CASSLDPPGSYGYTF | TGTGCCAGCAGCTTAGATCCACCAGGCAGCTATGGCTACACCTTC
TRBD1 | TRBJ2-6 | - | TRBV11-1 | CASSLETGLYVLTF | TGTGCCAGCAGCTTAGAGACAGGGTTATACGTCCTGACTTTC
- | TRBJ1-4 | - | TRBV15 | CATRTGGGEKLFF | TGTGCCACCAGAACCGGGGGTGGTGAAAAACTGTTTTTT
- | TRBJ1-4 | - | TRBV5-6 | CASSSLMRGRTNEKLFF | TGTGCCAGCAGCTCGTTAATGCGGGGGAGAACTAATGAAAAACTGTTTTTT
- | TRBJ2-1 | - | TRBV11-2 | CASSLDWSSYNEQFF | TGTGCCAGCAGCTTAGACTGGAGCTCCTACAATGAGCAGTTCTTC
- | TRBJ1-3 | - | TRBV19 | CASTRRQSYSGNTIYF | TGTGCCAGTACCCGACGGCAGTCCTACTCTGGAAACACCATATATTTT
- | TRBJ2-3 | - | TRBV11-2 | CASSLSSTDTQYF | TGTGCCAGCAGCTTAAGCAGCACAGATACGCAGTATTTT
TRBD1 | TRBJ1-2 | - | TRBV6-1 | CASSRDRTEGYTF | TGTGCCAGCAGCCGGGACAGGACGGAAGGCTACACCTTC
- | TRBJ2-2 | - | TRBV7-8 | CASSLSGELFF | TGTGCCAGCAGCTTATCCGGGGAGCTGTTTTTT
- | TRBJ1-1 | once | TRBV18 | CASSPRDGGLNTEAFF | TGTGCCAGCTCACCCCGGGACGGGGGATTGAACACTGAAGCTTTCTTT
TRBD1 | TRBJ2-7 | - | TRBV11-2 | CASSLGTDYEQYF | TGTGCCAGCAGCCTTGGGACAGACTACGAGCAGTACTTC
- | TRBJ2-2 | - | TRBV5-8 | CASSFSHFTGELFF | TGTGCCAGCAGCTTCTCCCACTTCACCGGGGAGCTGTTTTTT
- | TRBJ2-7 | - | TRBV28 | CASLPGGSSYEQYF | TGTGCCAGCCTTCCCGGGGGATCGTCCTACGAGCAGTACTTC
- | TRBJ1-1 | - | TRBV13 | CASSLVGGRLNTEAFF | TGTGCCAGCAGCTTAGTAGGCGGTCGACTGAACACTGAAGCTTTCTTT
- | TRBJ1-2 | - | TRBV4-3 | CASSQDYSGTWDGYTF | TGCGCCAGCAGCCAAGATTATAGCGGTACGTGGGATGGCTACACCTTC
- | TRBJ2-1 | - | TRBV19 | CASSNLFGRNSYNEQFF | TGTGCCAGTAGTAATCTCTTCGGGAGAAACTCCTACAATGAGCAGTTCTTC
- | TRBJ2-2 | - | TRBV9 | CASSVEGLAYTGELFF | TGTGCCAGCAGCGTAGAAGGGCTAGCTTACACCGGGGAGCTGTTTTTT
TRBD1 | TRBJ2-2 | - | TRBV27 | CASTPAGTGEDGELFF | TGTGCCAGCACCCCGGCGGGGACAGGGGAGGACGGGGAGCTGTTTTTT
- | TRBJ2-3 | - | TRBV6-1 | CASSEERTVSTDTQYF | TGTGCCAGCAGTGAAGAACGGACAGTAAGCACAGATACGCAGTATTTT
- | TRBJ2-5 | - | TRBV18 | CASSPRRAETQYF | TGTGCCAGCTCACCACGGCGCGCAGAGACCCAGTACTTC
TRBD1 | TRBJ1-2 | - | TRBV29-1 | CSVDRLGQAYGYTF | TGCAGCGTTGATAGGTTAGGACAGGCCTATGGCTACACCTTC
- | TRBJ2-4 | once | TRBV5-6 | CASSILSGAKNIQYF | TGTGCCAGCAGCATACTTTCCGGTGCCAAAAACATTCAGTACTTC
TRBD1 | TRBJ2-1 | few | TRBV2 | CASSGGQGAKLDEQFF | TGTGCCAGCAGTGGCGGACAGGGGGCGAAGTTGGATGAGCAGTTCTTC
- | TRBJ1-1 | - | TRBV11-2 | CASSSLPGYTEAFF | TGTGCCAGCAGCTCGCTGCCCGGGTACACTGAAGCTTTCTTT